Described below is a single T cell receptor beta chain sequence and its context. What it binds is unknown. The length of the CDR3 is 15 residues. The ends were cut back, 6 bases at V and 1 base at J, with 15 bases in the middle. CDR1 and CDR2 from the germline V gene are SNHLY and FYNNEI. Primers for the PCR totalled 60 Vbeta and 13 Jbeta. The assay was immunoSEQ multiplex PCR, and TCRdb's table has in-frame clones only and misses some. Of around 91,000 clones detected, roughly 67% appear once; the ten largest clones hold roughly 2.5%. This sample is drawn from a study of cytomegalovirus exposure and HLA in healthy donors. For the study at large: Genetic ancestry analysis placed about 76% of the 350 to 500 donors that were genotyped in the Caucasian-associated cluster.

At the time of sampling, donors were nominally healthy, though unrecorded immune exposures were likely. The study's findings and limits: The study listed approximately 160 cytomegalovirus-associated TCR beta chains.

This clonotype was sampled from a human donor in good health. This chain connects TRBV2 to TRBJ2-5; D perhaps matches TRBD1 (6 bases). The sequenced material came from PBMCs. The CDR3 DNA sequence: TGTGCCAGCAGGGCGACAGGTGTCGGCCAAGAGACCCAGTACTTC. Amino acid sequence: CASRATGVGQETQYF.